Listed here is a single T cell receptor (beta chain). This record belongs to a study of cytomegalovirus exposure and HLA in healthy donors. 60 Vbeta and 13 Jbeta primers were used in PCR. Measured with immunoSEQ multiplex PCR; TCRdb has only the in-frame clones, and not every one. The sample comprises over 100,000 clones, 70% to 75% of which are singletons, and 7.3% rests with the top ten. Looked up from germline, CDR1 is MDHEN and CDR2 is SYDVKM. The CDR3 spans 14 residues. The germline V and J ends were trimmed by 5 bases and 1 base, with 9 bases remaining between them. This chain uses TRBV28 with TRBJ2-1; D is unclear. The clonotype comes from a male donor in good health and CMV-seronegative. The sequenced material came from PBMCs. The CDR3 spells CASSERASYNEQFF. The CDR3 coding sequence is TGTGCCAGCAGTGAGCGAGCGTCCTACAATGAGCAGTTCTTC. The whole variable domain, remainder taken from reference TRBV28 and TRBJ2-1, is DVKVTQSSRYLVKRTGEKVFLECVQDMDHENMFWYRQDPGLGLRLIYFSYDVKMKEKGDIPEGYSVSREKKERFSLILESASTNQTSMYLCASSERASYNEQFFGPGTRLTVL.